This entry lists 31 T cell receptor beta chains sequenced from one sample in a study of control samples from healthy donors and cancer patients. Produced via immunoSEQ multiplex PCR; TCRdb's table is partial and in-frame only. The sample has roughly 95,000 clones, roughly 92% seen once. Sequencing input: blood. The receptor source for this set is a human donor in good health. The donor label of this sample is uncertain.

The chain is built from TRBV4-2 and TRBJ1-1, with D possibly matching TRBD1 (5 bases). CDR3 size: 13 residues. The germline CDR1 and CDR2 sequences are LGHNA and YNFKEQ. V lost 0 bases, J lost 10 bases, and 12 bases lay in between. As DNA, the CDR3 is TGTGCCAGCAGCCAAGATTGGACCCAGGGAGCTTTCTTT. This codes for CASSQDWTQGAFF.

The rearrangement uses TRBV6-5 and TRBJ2-7, with 9 bases matching TRBD1. Germline-derived CDR1 and CDR2 are MNHEY and SVGAGI. Trimming removed 6 bases from V and 2 bases from J; junction bases left unmatched: 5. The CDR3 covers 14 residues. Written as DNA, the CDR3 is TGTGCCAGCAGCCTCGACAGGGGGGCCTACGAGCAGTACTTC. Protein product: CASSLDRGAYEQYF.

V and J are TRBV11-2 and TRBJ1-1; D may be TRBD1 (6 bases). The germline V gene has CDR1 SGHAT and CDR2 FQNNGV. CDR3 length: 13 residues. Trimming took off 4 bases at V and 2 bases at J, with 8 bases between the two ends. The CDR3 region has the DNA TGTGCCAGCAGCTCCAGGGGAAACACTGAAGCTTTCTTT. It translates to CASSSRGNTEAFF.

This rearrangement joins TRBV7-9 to TRBJ2-1; D could derive from TRBD1 or TRBD2 (6 bases each). The CDR3 runs 16 residues. Germline V CDR1 and CDR2: SEHNR, FQNEAQ (reference sequence). Deletions cut 5 bases from V and 2 bases from J, with 16 bases between. CDR3 nucleotides: TGTGCCAGCAGCCGACCCCGAGGGGGGCCCTACAATGAGCAGTTCTTC. It specifies CASSRPRGGPYNEQFF.

The chain combines TRBV27 with TRBJ1-1, with a possible D match to TRBD1 (5 bases). The V gene's germline CDR1 is MNHEY and CDR2 SMNVEV (reference sequence). The CDR3 sequence is 14 residues long. V was clipped by 7 bases and J by 5 bases, with 17 bases between them. The CDR3 nucleotides read TGTGCCAGCAATCACCAGGGTTTAGCAACTGAAGCTTTCTTT. Translation: CASNHQGLATEAFF.

The chain recombines TRBV6-5 with TRBJ2-1; D might be TRBD1 (6 bases). Per germline, CDR1 MNHEY and CDR2 SVGAGI. V lost 10 bases, J lost 8 bases, and 12 bases lay in between. The CDR3 totals 11 residues. CDR3 amino acids: CATFRGHEQFF. The CDR3 DNA reads TGTGCCACCTTCAGGGGCCATGAGCAGTTCTTC.

The genes are TRBV5-6 and TRBJ2-3, with 15 positions matching TRBD2. The CDR3 contains 18 residues. The V segment lost 2 bases and the J segment 2 bases; nucleotides outside the gene matches: 6. Germline CDR1 is SGHDT and CDR2 is YYEEEE. The CDR3 DNA is TGTGCCAGCAGCTTTGGACTAGCGGGGGGGATTACCACAGATACGCAGTATTTT. Its translation is CASSFGLAGGITTDTQYF.

The rearrangement links TRBV28 to TRBJ1-6, with no clear D. The CDR3 sequence is 12 residues long. Germline CDR1 reads MDHEN; CDR2 reads SYDVKM. V lost 7 bases, J lost 5 bases, and 6 bases lay in between. The CDR3 loop is CASTRNNSPLHF. The CDR3 DNA reads as TGTGCCAGCACACGGAATAATTCACCCCTCCACTTT.

The chain is built from TRBV3-1 (or the pseudogene TRBV3-2) and TRBJ2-7; 12 bases fit TRBD2. This CDR3 comprises 17 residues. The germline gives CDR1 LGHDT, CDR2 YNNKEL (reference sequence). J gave up 4 bases and V 0 bases, and 7 bases lay outside the gene matches. CDR3 sequence reads: CASSQDPGLAGLYEQYF. For the CDR3, the DNA is TGTGCCAGCAGCCAAGATCCCGGACTAGCGGGGCTGTACGAGCAGTACTTC.

This chain joins TRBV20-1 and TRBJ1-1; D is undetermined. Germline-derived CDR1 and CDR2 are DFQATT and SNEGSKA (reference sequence). V was shortened by 5 bases and J by 1 base, with 5 bases between the two germline ends. The CDR3 sequence is 11 residues long. CDR3 sequence reads: CSAPRNTEAFF. The CDR3, as DNA: TGCAGTGCTCCCAGGAACACTGAAGCTTTCTTT.

V gene TRBV5-4 combines with J gene TRBJ2-2; 8 bases map to TRBD1. J was trimmed by 3 bases and V by 4 bases; bases with no gene match: 5. This CDR3 region has 15 residues. Germline CDR1 SGHNT, CDR2 YYREEE (reference sequence). The CDR3 region is CASSPQGVHTGELFF. The CDR3, as DNA: TGTGCCAGCAGCCCACAGGGGGTTCACACCGGGGAGCTGTTTTTT.

J is TRBJ1-2 and V is TRBV19; 7 bases are shared with TRBD1. V trimming: 2 bases; J trimming: 3 bases; junction bases outside the gene matches: 12. The CDR3 length is 17 residues. The germline V gene has CDR1 LNHDA and CDR2 SQIVND (reference sequence). This CDR3 is CASSIIIPTGLDYGYTF. The DNA of the CDR3 is TGTGCCAGTAGTATAATTATACCGACAGGGCTGGACTATGGCTACACCTTC.

The chain joins TRBV5-5 to TRBJ2-5; 7 nucleotides agree with TRBD1. Trimming took 4 bases from V and 1 from J; bases not matched to a gene: 4. This CDR3 contains 14 residues. Germline V gene lookup returns CDR1 SGHKS and CDR2 YYEKEE (reference sequence). The CDR3 DNA is TGTGCCAGCAGCCCCGGGACAGTCCAAGAGACCCAGTACTTC. It yields the protein CASSPGTVQETQYF.

V usage is TRBV21-1 and J usage is TRBJ1-1. TRBV21-1 is a pseudogene locus. There are 15 residues in the CDR3. The CDR3 loop reads CASPPRRQEDTEAFF. CDR3 DNA: TGTGCCAGCCCCCCCCGCCGGCAGGAGGACACTGAAGCTTTCTTT.

The chain employs TRBV10-3 and TRBJ1-1; TRBD1 matches 8 bases. With 6 bases clipped from V and 1 base from J, the junction kept 1 base outside the gene matches. CDR3 size: 13 residues. CDR1 is ENHRY, CDR2 SYGVKD, per germline. CDR3 coding DNA: TGTGCCATCAGACAGGGGGGGAACACTGAAGCTTTCTTT. This gives the protein CAIRQGGNTEAFF.

The chain uses TRBV2 and TRBJ1-6; possibly TRBD1 for D (5 bases). V gave up 3 bases and J gave up 10 bases, with 16 bases separating them. The germline V gene encodes CDR1 SNHLY and CDR2 FYNNEI. CDR3 size: 15 residues. The CDR3, as DNA: TGTGCCAGCAGTGAGGGGCTACCGTTAGGATCACCCCTCCACTTT. Translated, it gives CASSEGLPLGSPLHF.

This chain joins TRBV27 and TRBJ1-5; D remains ambiguous. Per the germline V gene, CDR1 is MNHEY and CDR2 is SMNVEV (reference sequence). V gave up 6 bases and J gave up 5 bases, with 20 bases separating them. This CDR3 contains 16 residues. As DNA, the CDR3 is TGTGCCAGCAGCCGCAGTTCTAGTCAAAAGGATCAGCCCCAGCATTTT. It is translated as CASSRSSSQKDQPQHF.

The chain employs TRBV5-1 and TRBJ1-1, with 9 nucleotides matching TRBD1. V dropped 4 bases and J dropped 6; count of bases not matched to a gene: 10. This CDR3 is 15 amino acids long. Germline V gene lookup returns CDR1 SGHRS and CDR2 YFSETQ. CDR3 in DNA: TGCGCCAGCAGCCTGCCGGGACAGGGAATCTCTGAAGCTTTCTTT. This sequence encodes CASSLPGQGISEAFF. Supplemented by reference TRBV5-1 and TRBJ1-1, the full variable domain reads KAGVTQTPRYLIKTRGQQVTLSCSPISGHRSVSWYQQTPGQGLQFLFEYFSETQRNKGNFPGRFSGRQFSNSRSEMNVSTLELGDSALYLCASSLPGQGISEAFFGQGTRLTVV.

The V and J genes are TRBV29-1 and TRBJ1-5; no definite D call. V lost 5 bases and J lost 1, with 6 bases in between. Germline lookup yields CDR1 SQVTM and CDR2 ANQGSEA. The CDR3 spans 12 residues. Written as DNA, the CDR3 is TGCAGCGTTCGTGCAAGCAATCAGCCCCAGCATTTT. Amino acids: CSVRASNQPQHF.

The chain recombines TRBV30 with TRBJ1-5; D is unclear. The V gene's germline CDR1 is GTSNPN and CDR2 SVGIG (reference sequence). CDR3 size: 14 residues. Trimming removed 4 bases from V and 3 bases from J, with 13 bases in between. CDR3 in DNA: TGTGCCTGGACCCCCGCCGGCGTCAATCAGCCCCAGCATTTT. Translating it yields CAWTPAGVNQPQHF. Supplemented by reference TRBV30 and TRBJ1-5, the full variable domain reads SQTIHQWPATLVQPVGSPLSLECTVEGTSNPNLYWYRQAAGRGLQLLFYSVGIGQISSEVPQNLSASRPQDRQFILSSKKLLLSDSGFYLCAWTPAGVNQPQHFGDGTRLSIL.

The chain employs TRBV24-1 and TRBJ2-5, with D maybe TRBD1 (6 bases). The ends were cut back, 4 bases at V and 5 bases at J, with 10 bases in the middle. In germline, CDR1 is KGHDR, CDR2 SFDVKD. CDR3 length: 13 residues. The CDR3 loop is CATSETDRETQYF. CDR3 DNA sequence: TGTGCCACCAGTGAGACAGACAGGGAGACCCAGTACTTC.

V usage is TRBV9 and J usage is TRBJ2-1; D gene uncertain. Trimming removed 0 bases from V and 4 bases from J, with 11 bases in between. The CDR3 has 15 amino acids. The germline V gene has CDR1 SGDLS and CDR2 YYNGEE. The CDR3 region has the DNA TGTGCCAGCAGCGTAGCTACGGCAGAGTACAATGAGCAGTTCTTC. Amino acid sequence: CASSVATAEYNEQFF.

The chain combines TRBV27 with TRBJ2-1, with a weak D call TRBD1 (7 bases). V lost 6 bases and J lost 6, with 12 bases in between. CDR1 is MNHEY and CDR2 is SMNVEV in the germline V gene (reference sequence). The CDR3 extends over 13 amino acids. CDR3 sequence reads: CASRGGQSNEQFF. In DNA, the CDR3 is TGTGCCAGCAGGGGGGGACAGAGCAATGAGCAGTTCTTC.

Only a few counts were recorded for this clone. This chain joins TRBV5-6 and TRBJ1-4, with 7 positions matching TRBD1. Losses at the gene ends were 4 bases for V and 5 bases for J; bases not matched to a gene: 11. Germline CDR1 is SGHDT and CDR2 is YYEEEE. CDR3 length: 16 residues. DNA of the CDR3: TGTGCCAGCAGCACTATACCTTCACAGGGGAATGAAAAACTGTTTTTT. Its protein is CASSTIPSQGNEKLFF.

J is TRBJ2-1 and V is TRBV7-2; possible D gene TRBD2, 5 bases. V lost 5 bases and J lost 10, with 12 bases in between. This CDR3 has 12 amino acids. Germline V gene lookup returns CDR1 SGHTA and CDR2 FQGNSA. DNA of the CDR3: TGTGCCAGCAGCCAACGAGGGCTAGAGCAGTTCTTC. Translation: CASSQRGLEQFF.

V usage is TRBV7-3 and J usage is TRBJ2-3, with D perhaps given as TRBD1 or TRBD2 (6 bases each). The V end was cut by 0 bases, the J end by 1 base, with 14 bases between. This CDR3 spans 17 amino acids. Germline V lookup: CDR1 SGHTA, CDR2 FQGTGA. CDR3 loop: CASSLTASGAGTDTQYF. CDR3 sequence (DNA): TGTGCCAGCAGCTTAACGGCTTCGGGGGCCGGCACAGATACGCAGTATTTT.

This clone was seen a single time. This CDR3 reads CASSPLSENNSPLHF. In DNA, the CDR3 is TGTGCCAGCTCACCACTAAGTGAGAACAATTCACCCCTCCACTTT. V gene TRBV18 combines with J gene TRBJ1-6; D gene ambiguous. CDR1 is KGHSH, CDR2 LQKENI, per germline. V was cut by 1 base and J by 7 bases, with 11 bases left in between. The CDR3 covers 15 residues.

The chain employs TRBV9 and TRBJ2-2; the D gene is possibly TRBD2 (6 bases). This CDR3 is built from 16 residues. V lost 4 bases and J 2 bases, leaving 15 bases between the germline ends. Germline V lookup: CDR1 SGDLS, CDR2 YYNGEE. The CDR3 bases are TGTGCCAGCAGCCGGATGCGGGGAATTAACACCGGGGAGCTGTTTTTT. Translating it yields CASSRMRGINTGELFF.

The chain carries TRBV6-1 and TRBJ1-5; possible D gene TRBD1, 6 bases. The CDR3 contains 15 residues. V lost 3 bases, J lost 4 bases, and 13 bases lay in between. The germline gives CDR1 MNHNS, CDR2 SASEGT. The CDR3 loop is CASSDAGAGNQPQHF. The CDR3 DNA reads TGTGCCAGCAGTGATGCAGGGGCTGGTAATCAGCCCCAGCATTTT.

The chain carries TRBV28 and TRBJ1-4; no reliable D call. Trimming shortened V by 3 bases and J by 9 bases, and 14 bases separated the two germline ends. The germline gives CDR1 MDHEN, CDR2 SYDVKM. The CDR3 length is 14 residues. The CDR3 coding sequence is TGTGCCAGCAGTTTGGTGACGGTTGTGAAAAAACTGTTTTTT. As protein: CASSLVTVVKKLFF. The complete variable domain, with remaining parts taken from reference TRBV28 and TRBJ1-4, reads DVKVTQSSRYLVKRTGEKVFLECVQDMDHENMFWYRQDPGLGLRLIYFSYDVKMKEKGDIPEGYSVSREKKERFSLILESASTNQTSMYLCASSLVTVVKKLFFGSGTQLSVL.

This clone is a singleton in its sample. The chain couples TRBV30 to TRBJ1-5, with 8 bases lining up with TRBD1. Looked up from germline, CDR1 is GTSNPN and CDR2 is SVGIG (reference sequence). V lost 0 bases to trimming and J lost 2 bases; unmatched junction nucleotides: 3. CDR3 size: 15 residues. The CDR3, as DNA: TGTGCCTGGAGTGTGATGGGACAGGGCAATCAGCCCCAGCATTTT. It yields the protein CAWSVMGQGNQPQHF.